This TCR beta chain comes out of a study of T cell responses to AZD1222 COVID-19 vaccine. Second-dose groups at about 4 or about 12 weeks were pooled. Profiled with immunoSEQ multiplex PCR; TCRdb holds only in-frame clones, not every one. The sample includes approximately 150,000 clones, approximately 89% of them seen just once. Overall study results and limits: Unmutated variant regions are reportedly targeted by nearly half of spike-specific TCRs.

As for this clone: Antigen specificity is unknown.

V lost 8 bases and J 4 bases, leaving 12 bases between the germline ends. CDR3 length equals 13 residues. Germline CDR1 MDHEN, CDR2 SYDVKM. The TCR originated in an adult who received the AZD1222 COVID-19 vaccine. This chain links TRBV28 with TRBJ1-5, with no clear D. This specimen consisted of peripheral blood, obtained 28 days after the second AZD1222 dose. The CDR3 DNA sequence: TGTGCCAGCGAAAGTTGGCCTAATCAGCCCCAGCATTTT. Translation: CASESWPNQPQHF.